This T cell receptor (beta chain) was obtained from a study of shared clonotypes between healthy human individuals. Notes on the study in general: Clonotypes not shared had lower generation probabilities than those common to all four donors. The expectation was that sequencing depth would affect clonotype sharing among donors. About 5.2% was the fraction of naive CD4 clonotypes found shared across four donors.

Clones were read by immunoSEQ multiplex PCR, and TCRdb kept only the in-frame ones, dropping some. The table lists about 2.2 million clones, just over 90% of them singletons. Naive CD8 cells lacked CD45RO and underwent positive selection for CCR7, leaving out terminally differentiated effector memory CD45RA+ cells. All donors were healthy HIV-negative adults lacking recent acute infections or vaccinations. The CDR3 sequence is 14 residues long. Germline V gives CDR1 SGHDT, CDR2 YYEEEE. V gave up 2 bases and J gave up 3 bases, with 12 bases separating them. On this clone itself: Its antigen is not known.

This receptor was identified in a man between 18 and 29 years old in good health. Some clones in this sample may be carry-over from other donors' samples. The rearrangement links TRBV5-6 to TRBJ2-7, with D possibly being TRBD2 (6 bases). Sequencing was carried out using naive CD8+ T cells from PBMCs. The CDR3 loop is CASSFGAGLYEQYF. CDR3 in DNA: TGTGCCAGCAGCTTCGGAGCGGGCCTCTACGAGCAGTACTTC.